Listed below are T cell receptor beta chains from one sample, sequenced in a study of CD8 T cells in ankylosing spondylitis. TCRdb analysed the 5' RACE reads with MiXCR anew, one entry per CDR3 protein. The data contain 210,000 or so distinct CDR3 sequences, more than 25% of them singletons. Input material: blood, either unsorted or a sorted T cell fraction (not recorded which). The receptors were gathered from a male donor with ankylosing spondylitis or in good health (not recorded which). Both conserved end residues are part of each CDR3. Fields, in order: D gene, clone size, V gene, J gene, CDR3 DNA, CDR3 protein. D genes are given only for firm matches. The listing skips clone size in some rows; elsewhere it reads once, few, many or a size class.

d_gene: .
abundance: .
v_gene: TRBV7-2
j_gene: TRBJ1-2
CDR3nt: TGTGCCAGCAGCTTAGCGGGGGACCCTGGCTACACCTTC
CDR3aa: CASSLAGDPGYTF

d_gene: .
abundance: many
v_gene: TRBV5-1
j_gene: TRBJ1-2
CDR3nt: TGCGCCAGCAGCGCCTTTACAGGGAGCTATGGCTACACCTTC
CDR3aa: CASSAFTGSYGYTF

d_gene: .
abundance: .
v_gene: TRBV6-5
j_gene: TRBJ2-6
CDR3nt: TGTGCCAGCAGTTACTCGATAACAGGAGCGAACGTCCTGACTTTC
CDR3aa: CASSYSITGANVLTF

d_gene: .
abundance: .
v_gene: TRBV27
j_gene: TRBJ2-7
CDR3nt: TGTGCCACCAATCAGGGGGGGGGTTCGTACGAGCAGTACTTC
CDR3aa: CATNQGGGSYEQYF

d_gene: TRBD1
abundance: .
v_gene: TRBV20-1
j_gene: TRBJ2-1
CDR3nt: TGCAGTGCAAACCCCCACAGGGGGTCCTACAATGAGCAGTTCTTC
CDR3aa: CSANPHRGSYNEQFF

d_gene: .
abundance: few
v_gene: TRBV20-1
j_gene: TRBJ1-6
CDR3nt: TGCAGTGCCCAGGGTTTGCAGAATTCACCCCTCCACTTT
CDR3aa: CSAQGLQNSPLHF

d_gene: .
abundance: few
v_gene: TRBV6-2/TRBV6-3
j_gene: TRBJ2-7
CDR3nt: .
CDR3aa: CASSSSAGGAYEQYF

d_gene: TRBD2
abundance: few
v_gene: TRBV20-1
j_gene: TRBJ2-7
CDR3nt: TGCAGTGCTAATAGCGGGAGTGGGTACGAGCAGTACTTC
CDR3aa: CSANSGSGYEQYF

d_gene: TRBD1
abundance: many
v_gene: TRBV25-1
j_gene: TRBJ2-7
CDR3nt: TGTGCCAGCAGTAGGGACAGGGTCGGGTCCTACGAGCAGTACTTC
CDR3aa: CASSRDRVGSYEQYF

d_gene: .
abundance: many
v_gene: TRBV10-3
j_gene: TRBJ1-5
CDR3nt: TGTGCCATCAGTGAGTCTGCTGTTCAGCCCCAGCATTTT
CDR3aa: CAISESAVQPQHF

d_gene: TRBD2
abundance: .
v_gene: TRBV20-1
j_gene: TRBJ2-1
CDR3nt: TGCAGTGCTAGACGAGGGACTAGCGGGAGCCATGAGCAGTTCTTC
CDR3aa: CSARRGTSGSHEQFF

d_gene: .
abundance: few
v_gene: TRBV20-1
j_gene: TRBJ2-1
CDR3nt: TGCAGTGCCCATAGAAACAATGAGCAGTTCTTC
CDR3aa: CSAHRNNEQFF

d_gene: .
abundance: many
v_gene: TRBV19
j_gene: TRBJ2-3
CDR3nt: TGTGCCAGTAGTATATCGCCGTGGTCTACGCAGTATTTT
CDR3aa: CASSISPWSTQYF

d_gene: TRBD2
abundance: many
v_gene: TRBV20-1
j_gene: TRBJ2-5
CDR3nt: TGCAGTGTCCCTCCTAGCGGGAAGAGGAAAGAGACCCAGTACTTC
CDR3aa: CSVPPSGKRKETQYF

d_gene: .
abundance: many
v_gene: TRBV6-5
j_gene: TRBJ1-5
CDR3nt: TGTGCCAGCAGTTTTGGGACGCCGGCCGATCAGCCCCAGCATTTT
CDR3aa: CASSFGTPADQPQHF

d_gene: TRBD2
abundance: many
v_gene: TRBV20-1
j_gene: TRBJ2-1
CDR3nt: TGCAGTGCTAGAGGGTCGACTAGCGGCTCAGGCAATGAGCAGTTCTTC
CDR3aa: CSARGSTSGSGNEQFF

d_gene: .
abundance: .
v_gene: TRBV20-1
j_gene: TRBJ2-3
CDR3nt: TGCAGTGCTAGAGATCTTGGGTCCCAGGATACGCAGTATTTT
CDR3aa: CSARDLGSQDTQYF

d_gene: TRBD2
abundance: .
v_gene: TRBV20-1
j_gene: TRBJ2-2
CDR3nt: TGCAGTGCCTCTCCCCCTGGCGGGAGAAGCACCGGGGAGCTGTTTTTT
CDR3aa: CSASPPGGRSTGELFF

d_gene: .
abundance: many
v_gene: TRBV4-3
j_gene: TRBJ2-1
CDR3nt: TGCGCCAGCAGCCGAAACAGGGCGGGCACTGAGCAGTTCTTC
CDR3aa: CASSRNRAGTEQFF

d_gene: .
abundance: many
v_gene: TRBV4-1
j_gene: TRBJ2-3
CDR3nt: TGCGCCAGCTCGCACAAAGACACGAGGACAGATACGCAGTATTTT
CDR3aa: CASSHKDTRTDTQYF

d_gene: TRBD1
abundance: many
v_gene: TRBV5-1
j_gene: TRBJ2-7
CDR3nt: TGCGCCAGCAGCTCAGGGGGCGCGGGGTACGAGCAGTACTTC
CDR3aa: CASSSGGAGYEQYF

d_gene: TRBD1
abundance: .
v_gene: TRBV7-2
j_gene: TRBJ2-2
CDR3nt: TGTGCCAGCAGCCTAGACAGGGGACGCACCGGGGAGCTGTTTTTT
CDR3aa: CASSLDRGRTGELFF

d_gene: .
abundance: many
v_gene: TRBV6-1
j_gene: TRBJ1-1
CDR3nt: TGTGCCAGCAAAATACAGGGAGGGGCTGAAGCTTTCTTT
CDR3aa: CASKIQGGAEAFF

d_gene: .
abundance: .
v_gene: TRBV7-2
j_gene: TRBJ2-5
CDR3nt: TGTGCCAGCAGCCCACAGAGTACCTTCCAAGAGACCCAGTACTTC
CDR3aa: CASSPQSTFQETQYF

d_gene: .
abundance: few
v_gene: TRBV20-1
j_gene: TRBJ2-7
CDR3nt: TGCAGTGCTAGGGGCAGGGTCGGGTACGAGCAGTACTTC
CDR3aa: CSARGRVGYEQYF

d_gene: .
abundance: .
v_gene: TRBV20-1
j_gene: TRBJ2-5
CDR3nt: TGCAGTGCTTTCCGGGAGACCCAGTACTTC
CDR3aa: CSAFRETQYF

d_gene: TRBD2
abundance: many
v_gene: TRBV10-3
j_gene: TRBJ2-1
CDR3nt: TGTGCCATCACCGGCGGCGGGAGTGAACCGGAGCAGTTCTTC
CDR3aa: CAITGGGSEPEQFF

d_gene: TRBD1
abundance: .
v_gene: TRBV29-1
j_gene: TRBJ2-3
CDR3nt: TGCAGCGTTGAAGGGAGTCAGGGGGACACAGATACGCAGTATTTT
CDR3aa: CSVEGSQGDTDTQYF

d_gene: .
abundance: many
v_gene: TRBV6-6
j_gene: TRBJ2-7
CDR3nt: TGTGCCGCATACAGCGACGAGCAGTACTTC
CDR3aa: CAAYSDEQYF

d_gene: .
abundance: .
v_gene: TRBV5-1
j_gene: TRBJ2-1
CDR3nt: TGCGCCAGCAGCGTAACCTACAATGAGCAGTTCTTC
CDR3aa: CASSVTYNEQFF

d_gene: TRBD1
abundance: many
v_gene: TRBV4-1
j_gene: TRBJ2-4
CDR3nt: TGCGCCAGCAGCCATGGGGACAGGTCCATTCAGTACTTC
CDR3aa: CASSHGDRSIQYF

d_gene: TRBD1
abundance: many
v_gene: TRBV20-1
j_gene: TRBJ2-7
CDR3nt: TGCAGTGCTACCCGGACAGGGTTCCCCTACGAGCAGTACTTC
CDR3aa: CSATRTGFPYEQYF

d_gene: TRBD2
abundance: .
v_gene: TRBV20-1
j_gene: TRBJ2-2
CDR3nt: TGCAGTGCTAGAGATCTGGGCGGGAGGAACACCGGGGAGCTGTTTTTT
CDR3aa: CSARDLGGRNTGELFF

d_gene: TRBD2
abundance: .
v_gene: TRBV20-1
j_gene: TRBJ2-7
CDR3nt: TGCAGTGCTAGAGGCACTAGCGGGGCCACGTACGAGCAGTACTTC
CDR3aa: CSARGTSGATYEQYF

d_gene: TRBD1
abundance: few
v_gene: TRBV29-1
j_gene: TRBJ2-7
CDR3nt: TGCAGCGCGACAGGGGGCAGGGGTAGCGGAGGACTCTACGAGCAGTACTTC
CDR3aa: CSATGGRGSGGLYEQYF

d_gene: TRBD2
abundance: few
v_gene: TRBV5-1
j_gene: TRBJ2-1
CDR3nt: TGCGCCAGCAGCCCGACAGGGACTAGCGGTAGCTCCTACAATGAGCAGTTCTTC
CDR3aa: CASSPTGTSGSSYNEQFF

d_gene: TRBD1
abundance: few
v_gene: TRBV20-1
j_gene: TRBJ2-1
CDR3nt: TGCAGTGCACGGACAGGGCCGGCCTCCTACAATGAGCAGTTCTTC
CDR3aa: CSARTGPASYNEQFF

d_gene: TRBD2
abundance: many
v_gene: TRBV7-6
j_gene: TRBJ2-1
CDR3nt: TGTGCCAGCAGAGGAAACAGCGGGGTAAATGAGCAGTTCTTC
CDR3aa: CASRGNSGVNEQFF

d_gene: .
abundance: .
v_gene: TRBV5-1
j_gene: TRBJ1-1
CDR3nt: TGCGCCAGCAGCGTTGGGTCGGGATTTACTGAAGCTTTCTTT
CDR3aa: CASSVGSGFTEAFF

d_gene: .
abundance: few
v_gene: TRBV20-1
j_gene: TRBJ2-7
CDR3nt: TGCAGTGCGCGGACGGGAAAGACGTCAGAGCAGTACTTC
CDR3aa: CSARTGKTSEQYF

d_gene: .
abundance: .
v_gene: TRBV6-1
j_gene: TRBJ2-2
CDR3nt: TGTGCCAGCTGGGCCAGCGCGAACACCGGGGAGCTGTTTTTT
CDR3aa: CASWASANTGELFF

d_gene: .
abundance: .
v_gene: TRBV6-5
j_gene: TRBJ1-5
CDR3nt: TGTGCCAGCAGTTGGGGGAAGGGGAATCAGCCCCAGCATTTT
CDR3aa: CASSWGKGNQPQHF

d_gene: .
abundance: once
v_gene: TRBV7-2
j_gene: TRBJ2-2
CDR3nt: TGTGCCAGCAGCTTTGTCACCGGGGAGCTGTTTTTT
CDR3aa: CASSFVTGELFF

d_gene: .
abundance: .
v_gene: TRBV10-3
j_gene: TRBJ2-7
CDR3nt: TGTGCCATCAGTCCAGGGGTTGGCGGGAGTACTTACGAGCAGTACTTC
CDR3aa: CAISPGVGGSTYEQYF

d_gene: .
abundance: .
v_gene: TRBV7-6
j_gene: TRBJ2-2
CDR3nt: TGTGCCAGCAGCACCATGTTGGGTGGGGAGCTGTTTTTT
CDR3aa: CASSTMLGGELFF

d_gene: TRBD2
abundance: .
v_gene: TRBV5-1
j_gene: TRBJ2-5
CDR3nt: TGCGCCAGCAGCTACCGACTAGCGGGTGTACCTAGCGGGGAGACCCAGTACTTC
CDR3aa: CASSYRLAGVPSGETQYF

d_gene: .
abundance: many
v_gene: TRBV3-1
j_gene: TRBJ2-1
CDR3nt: TGTGCCAGCAGCCAAGTCGAGAATGAGCAGTTCTTC
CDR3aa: CASSQVENEQFF

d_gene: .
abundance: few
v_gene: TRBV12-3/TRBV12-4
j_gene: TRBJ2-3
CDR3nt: TGTGCCAGCACGGCTCCTGGGGACCCTGCCGCAGATACGCAGTATTTT
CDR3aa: CASTAPGDPAADTQYF

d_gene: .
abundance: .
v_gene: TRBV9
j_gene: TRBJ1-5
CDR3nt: TGTGCCAGCAGCGCGACAGAACTAAATCAGCCCCAGCATTTT
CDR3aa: CASSATELNQPQHF

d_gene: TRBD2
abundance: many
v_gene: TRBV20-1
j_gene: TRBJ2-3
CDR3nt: TGCAGTGCAACCTCGGGACTAGCGGGAGGATCTACGCAGTATTTT
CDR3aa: CSATSGLAGGSTQYF

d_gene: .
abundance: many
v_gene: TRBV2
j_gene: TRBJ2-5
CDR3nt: TGTGCCAGCAGCCGTGTAGAGACCCAGTACTTC
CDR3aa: CASSRVETQYF

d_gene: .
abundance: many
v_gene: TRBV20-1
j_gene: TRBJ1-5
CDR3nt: TGCAGTGCTAGAGAGAACTTCCTTAGCAATCAGCCCCAGCATTTT
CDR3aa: CSARENFLSNQPQHF

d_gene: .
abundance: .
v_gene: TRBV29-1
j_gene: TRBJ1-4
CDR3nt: TGCAGCGCAATTGGGGGGGCTCTCGGTGAAAAACTGTTTTTT
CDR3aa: CSAIGGALGEKLFF

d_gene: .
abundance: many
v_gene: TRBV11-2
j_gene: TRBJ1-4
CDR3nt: TGTGCCAGCAGCTTCCGTCCTGAGGGCGAAAAACTGTTTTTT
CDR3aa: CASSFRPEGEKLFF

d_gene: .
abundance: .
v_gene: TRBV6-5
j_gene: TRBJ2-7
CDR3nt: TGTGCCAGCAGTTACATTAGGCTCCCTTCCTACGAGCAGTACTTC
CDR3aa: CASSYIRLPSYEQYF

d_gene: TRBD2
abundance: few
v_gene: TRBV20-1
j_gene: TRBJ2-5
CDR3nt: TGCAGTGCCCTCGGGACTAGCGGAACGAAGACCCAGTACTTC
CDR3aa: CSALGTSGTKTQYF

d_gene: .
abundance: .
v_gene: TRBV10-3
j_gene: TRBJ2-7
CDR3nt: TGTGCCATCAGCGAACAAGACGAGCAGTACTTC
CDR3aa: CAISEQDEQYF

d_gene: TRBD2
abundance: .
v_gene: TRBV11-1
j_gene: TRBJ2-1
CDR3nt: TGTGCCAGCAGCTCACTTGCAGGGGCTAGCGGGAGTCCCTACAATGAGCAGTTCTTC
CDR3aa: CASSSLAGASGSPYNEQFF

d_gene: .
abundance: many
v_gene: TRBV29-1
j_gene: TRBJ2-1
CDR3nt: TGCAGCGTTGATTTGCTAGAGAGGCGCAATGAGCAGTTCTTC
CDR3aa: CSVDLLERRNEQFF